The present TCR beta chain was sequenced within a study of Tregs in tolerant kidney transplant recipients. Overall study findings and caveats: Antigen-driven expansion was suggested because donor-specific Tregs expanded more than all Tregs in tolerant patients. For some patients, primers changed over time, blocking nucleotide-level comparison.

On this clone itself: Its antigen is as yet unknown.

Germline trimming cut 6 bases from V and 3 bases from J; bases unmatched to any gene: 8. Germline values: CDR1 MNHEY, CDR2 SMNVEV (reference sequence). This CDR3 has 15 residues. Data came from immunoSEQ multiplex PCR; TCRdb stores just in-frame clones and leaves some out. The sample contains nearly 95,000 clones, 90% to 95% of which appear only once. The material was CD4+ T cells from blood, obtained before the transplant. The chain joins TRBV27 to TRBJ2-7; 10 positions match TRBD2. This receptor was identified in a human donor who received a combined kidney and bone marrow transplant. CDR3 in amino acids: CASSSPSGGIYEQYF. The CDR3 bases are TGTGCCAGCAGCTCCCCTAGCGGGGGAATCTACGAGCAGTACTTC.